The 29 T cell receptor beta chains listed next were all sequenced from one sample in a study of T cells after yellow fever vaccination. TCRdb passed the 5' RACE reads through MiXCR, listing each CDR3 protein once. The data hold 500,000 to 650,000 distinct CDR3 sequences, with 9% to 15% observed a single time. The sequencing used PBMCs, collected on the day of the yellow fever booster vaccination. All receptors derive from a young man who received the YFV17D yellow fever vaccine.

V gene TRBV19 combines with J gene TRBJ2-3; TRBD2 agrees at 9 bases. This CDR3 has 17 amino acids. With V trimmed by 3 bases and J by 6 bases, 13 bases remained unmatched. Per the germline V gene, CDR1 is LNHDA and CDR2 is SQIVND (reference sequence). CDR3 nucleotide sequence: TGTGCCAGTAGTATCCTCTTCGCGGGAGGGCCCTTGGATACGCAGTATTTT. Its translation: CASSILFAGGPLDTQYF.

This clonotype was detected only a few times. The genes are TRBV10-2 and TRBJ2-5; weak D call: TRBD2 (5 bases). Deletions cut 8 bases from V and 3 bases from J, with 22 bases between. The CDR3 runs to 16 residues. Germline lookup yields CDR1 WSHSY and CDR2 SAAADI. CDR3 nucleotide sequence: TGCGCCAGCCTTCGAGCGGAAACTCGCACAAAAGAGACCCAGTACTTC. Protein sequence: CASLRAETRTKETQYF.

This clonotype was seen a few times. In DNA, the CDR3 is TGTGCCAGCAGCCAGGACAGGGCTGGAAACACCATATATTTT. It specifies CASSQDRAGNTIYF. The rearrangement uses TRBV3-1 and TRBJ1-3; 8 positions agree with TRBD1. Germline V CDR1 and CDR2: LGHDT, YNNKEL (reference sequence). J gave up 2 bases and V 3 bases, and 0 bases lay outside the gene matches. The CDR3 sequence is 14 residues long.

This clonotype was observed a few times. This chain connects TRBV27 to TRBJ2-1, with D possibly TRBD2 on 6 matching bases. The CDR3 has 13 amino acids. In germline, CDR1 is MNHEY, CDR2 SMNVEV (reference sequence). Trimming took off 5 bases at V and 7 bases at J, with 12 bases between the two ends. The CDR3 region has the DNA TGTGCCAGCAGTGGACGGACTAATAATGAGCAGTTCTTC. Translated, it gives CASSGRTNNEQFF.

This clonotype showed up just a few times. The chain has TRBV6-1 and TRBJ2-7; 8 positions agree with TRBD1. CDR1 and CDR2 (germline): MNHNS, SASEGT. The CDR3 length is 15 residues. The V gene end was trimmed by 7 bases and the J gene end by 5 bases; junction bases not matched to a gene: 13. This CDR3 is CASTIYRGTRDEQYF. The CDR3 DNA reads as TGTGCCAGCACCATATACAGGGGGACCCGCGACGAGCAGTACTTC.

V gene TRBV9 combines with J gene TRBJ1-1; no clear D gene. The V gene's germline CDR1 is SGDLS and CDR2 YYNGEE. The V gene lost 3 bases and the J gene lost 6 bases, with 12 bases spanning the gap. CDR3 size: 13 residues. The CDR3 DNA sequence: TGTGCCAGCAGCGCCCAAAGGGCTTCTGAAGCTTTCTTT. As protein: CASSAQRASEAFF.

This clonotype appeared a few times. The gene calls are TRBV7-9 and TRBJ2-5, with D unresolved. Trimming shortened V by 1 base and J by 6 bases, and 15 bases separated the two germline ends. CDR1 SEHNR and CDR2 FQNEAQ come from the germline V gene (reference sequence). The CDR3 length is 15 residues. In nucleotides, the CDR3 is TGTGCCAGCAGCTTAGATTCTAGTCGCGTAAAGACCCAGTACTTC. It encodes CASSLDSSRVKTQYF.

In this sample, this clonotype turned up a few times. The junction departs from the called germline gene at one end, perhaps through a read error. The V gene is TRBV2, the J gene TRBJ1-1, with a tentative D call TRBD1 (5 bases). Germline values: CDR1 SNHLY, CDR2 FYNNEI. This CDR3 has 10 amino acids. CDR3 in DNA: TGTGCCAGCAGTGAACCTGGACATGGGTTT. Its translation: CASSEPGHGF.

This chain uses TRBV14 with TRBJ1-1; D call uncertain. The CDR3 extends over 14 amino acids. The germline gives CDR1 SGHDN, CDR2 FVKESK. V was shortened by 2 bases and J by 3 bases, with 10 bases between the two germline ends. The CDR3 bases are TGTGCCAGCAGCCAAATTTTGCGGGACACTGAAGCTTTCTTT. This encodes CASSQILRDTEAFF.

This clonotype was counted only a few times. V and J are TRBV7-8 and TRBJ1-3; no clear D. Trimming removed 7 bases at V and 0 bases at J, with 13 bases between. CDR1 SGHVS and CDR2 FQNEAQ come from the germline V gene. This CDR3 spans 15 amino acids. For the CDR3, the DNA is TGTGCCAGCACCTCAACCCATGTCTCTGGAAACACCATATATTTT. Translated, it gives CASTSTHVSGNTIYF.

This clonotype occurred a few times. The CDR3, as DNA: TGTGCCAGCAGTCCCGAAACCGGCTGGTTGACCCAGTACTTC. The encoded protein is CASSPETGWLTQYF. V and J are TRBV7-2 and TRBJ2-5; D ambiguous. The CDR3 totals 14 residues. Looked up from germline, CDR1 is SGHTA and CDR2 is FQGNSA. Between the trimmed V and J ends, which lost 6 bases and 7 bases, there was a span of 18 bases.

The chain has TRBV5-1 and TRBJ2-5, with D possibly matching TRBD2 (5 bases). CDR1 and CDR2 (germline): SGHRS, YFSETQ. The CDR3 runs to 14 residues. Trimming left V 0 bases short and J 4 bases short, with 10 bases between. The CDR3 protein is CASSLALRVETQYF. The CDR3, as DNA: TGCGCCAGCAGCTTGGCCTTGAGGGTAGAGACCCAGTACTTC.

This clonotype has more than one count but fewer than ten. The chain joins TRBV4-3 to TRBJ2-3; 8 bases agree with TRBD2. This CDR3 is built from 16 residues. V was clipped by 4 bases and J by 0 bases; unmatched bases: 6. Germline CDR1 and CDR2: LGHNA and YSLEER. The CDR3 DNA is TGCGCCAGCAGCCGGGGTAGCGGGGTTAGCACAGATACGCAGTATTTT. This codes for CASSRGSGVSTDTQYF.

The chain is built from TRBV20-1 and TRBJ1-1; unclear D gene. This CDR3 has 13 amino acids. V lost 0 bases and J lost 4, with 9 bases in between. Looked up from germline, CDR1 is DFQATT and CDR2 is SNEGSKA (reference sequence). Written as DNA, the CDR3 is TGCAGTGCTAGAGATCGTTGGGGCACTGAAGCTTTCTTT. Amino acids: CSARDRWGTEAFF.

This clonotype has just a few counts. The chain joins TRBV20-1 to TRBJ2-3; 14 nucleotides agree with TRBD2. The germline CDR1 and CDR2 sequences are DFQATT and SNEGSKA (reference sequence). The CDR3 runs to 18 residues. With 0 bases clipped from V and 0 bases from J, the junction kept 5 bases outside the gene matches. CDR3 residues: CSARDLGLAGASTDTQYF. As DNA, the CDR3 is TGCAGTGCTAGAGATCTGGGACTAGCGGGAGCTAGCACAGATACGCAGTATTTT.

This clonotype was detected only a few times. The chain combines TRBV29-1 with TRBJ2-1, with 8 bases that match TRBD1. The CDR3 extends over 11 amino acids. Per germline, CDR1 SQVTM and CDR2 ANQGSEA. J was trimmed by 4 bases and V by 7 bases; bases with no gene match: 0. The CDR3 sequence is CSGTGYNEQFF. The CDR3 DNA is TGCAGCGGGACAGGGTACAATGAGCAGTTCTTC.

The sample holds a few counts of this clonotype. The chain is built from TRBV7-2 and TRBJ1-3; no definite D call. The germline V gene encodes CDR1 SGHTA and CDR2 FQGNSA. V lost 3 bases, J lost 1 base, and 7 bases lay in between. The CDR3 runs to 14 residues. The CDR3 sequence is CASSFGVSGNTIYF. Here the CDR3 DNA reads TGTGCCAGCAGCTTCGGGGTGTCTGGAAACACCATATATTTT.

This chain connects TRBV4-3 to TRBJ2-3; no clear D. Per the germline V gene, CDR1 is LGHNA and CDR2 is YSLEER. The CDR3 sequence is 14 residues long. The V end lost 4 bases, the J end lost 1 base, and 9 bases lay between the germline ends. CDR3 protein: CASSPRPGTDTQYF. CDR3 coding DNA: TGCGCCAGCAGCCCCAGACCCGGCACAGATACGCAGTATTTT.

In its sample, this clonotype was seen a few times. The V gene is TRBV20-1, the J gene TRBJ2-5; tentative D call: TRBD2 (6 bases). The germline V gene has CDR1 DFQATT and CDR2 SNEGSKA (reference sequence). The ends were cut back, 5 bases at V and 3 bases at J, with 22 bases in the middle. CDR3 length: 16 amino acids. CDR3 region: CSADVNYGTSEETQYF. The CDR3 DNA reads as TGCAGTGCTGACGTTAATTATGGGACTTCAGAAGAGACCCAGTACTTC.

This clonotype was seen only a few times. The chain couples TRBV20-1 to TRBJ2-7; 7 bases line up with TRBD2. V shed 7 bases, J shed 3 bases, and the junction held 9 bases outside the gene matches. The CDR3 spans 13 residues. CDR1 and CDR2 (germline): DFQATT, SNEGSKA (reference sequence). The CDR3 protein is CSVRGSGGYEQYF. DNA for the CDR3: TGCAGTGTCAGAGGGTCGGGGGGCTACGAGCAGTACTTC.

The chain employs TRBV18 and TRBJ2-1; D gene uncertain. Germline loops: CDR1 KGHSH, CDR2 LQKENI. The CDR3 sequence is 14 residues long. V was cut by 3 bases and J by 3 bases, with 9 bases left in between. Here the CDR3 reads CASSPVANYNEQFF. CDR3 DNA sequence: TGTGCCAGCTCACCGGTAGCTAACTACAATGAGCAGTTCTTC.

This clonotype was seen a few times. The chain has TRBV4-2 and TRBJ2-5; D is possibly TRBD2 (5 bases). The CDR3 runs 15 residues. The V gene's germline CDR1 is LGHNA and CDR2 YNFKEQ. V was trimmed by 0 bases and J by 4 bases, leaving 12 bases between them. This CDR3 reads CASSQERGMVETQYF. DNA for the CDR3: TGTGCCAGCAGCCAAGAAAGAGGGATGGTAGAGACCCAGTACTTC.

The chain is built from TRBV20-1 and TRBJ2-7, with D unresolved. The CDR3 covers 13 residues. Trimming left V 4 bases short and J 4 bases short, with 14 bases between. Germline CDR1 and CDR2: DFQATT and SNEGSKA (reference sequence). The CDR3 sequence is CSANPSTRYEQYF. The CDR3 region has the DNA TGCAGTGCTAACCCCTCGACTCGGTACGAGCAGTACTTC.

This clonotype has a handful of counts. The V and J genes are TRBV6-5 and TRBJ2-1; 10 nucleotides align to TRBD2. CDR3 length equals 16 residues. Unmatched junction bases numbered 7, after V lost 0 bases and J lost 8 bases. The germline gives CDR1 MNHEY, CDR2 SVGAGI. The CDR3 DNA follows: TGTGCCAGCAGTTACTCGTGGAGCGGGGGGGGTCATGAGCAGTTCTTC. Protein: CASSYSWSGGGHEQFF.

The V gene is TRBV27, the J gene TRBJ2-2; D is unclear. CDR3 size: 12 residues. CDR1 is MNHEY and CDR2 is SMNVEV in the germline V gene (reference sequence). The V end lost 6 bases, the J end lost 5 bases, and 7 bases lay between the germline ends. DNA of the CDR3: TGTGCCAGCAGCCCATTAACCGGGGAGCTGTTTTTT. It specifies CASSPLTGELFF.

In its sample, this clonotype was seen many times. The chain carries TRBV5-5 and TRBJ1-2; D call uncertain. V lost 0 bases, J lost 0 bases, and 9 bases lay in between. The CDR3 contains 15 residues. Germline V gene sequence: CDR1 SGHKS, CDR2 YYEKEE (reference sequence). The CDR3 reads CASSLVWEANYGYTF. The CDR3 nucleotides are TGTGCCAGCAGCTTGGTATGGGAGGCTAACTATGGCTACACCTTC. Complete variable domain (other parts from reference TRBV5-5 and TRBJ1-2): DAGVTQSPTHLIKTRGQQVTLRCSPISGHKSVSWYQQVLGQGPQFIFQYYEKEERGRGNFPDRFSARQFPNYSSELNVNALLLGDSALYLCASSLVWEANYGYTFGSGTRLTVV.

This clonotype was seen more than once but under ten times. The chain combines TRBV18 with TRBJ2-1, with 9 positions matching TRBD1. The V gene's germline CDR1 is KGHSH and CDR2 LQKENI. The CDR3 loop spans 17 amino acids. V gave up 3 bases and J gave up 0 bases; unmatched junction bases: 6. In DNA form, the CDR3 reads TGTGCCAGCTCACCGAGGGACAGGGATAGCTCCTACAATGAGCAGTTCTTC. Its translation is CASSPRDRDSSYNEQFF. Full variable domain (outside the CDR3, taken from reference TRBV18 and TRBJ2-1): NAGVMQNPRHLVRRRGQEARLRCSPMKGHSHVYWYRQLPEEGLKFMVYLQKENIIDESGMPKERFSAEFPKEGPSILRIQQVVRGDSAAYFCASSPRDRDSSYNEQFFGPGTRLTVL.

This clonotype was seen only a few times. The V gene is TRBV24-1, the J gene TRBJ2-1; 7 bases line up with TRBD2. Per germline, CDR1 KGHDR and CDR2 SFDVKD. This CDR3 comprises 15 residues. V shed 3 bases and J 9 bases; nucleotides not matched to a gene: 10. The CDR3, as DNA: TGTGCCACCAGTGATGCCGGGACTACTAGGGTTGAGCAGTTCTTC. This codes for CATSDAGTTRVEQFF.

The chain couples TRBV27 to TRBJ2-7; maybe TRBD1 (6 bases). V dropped 8 bases and J dropped 4 bases, with 18 bases sitting between them. CDR3 size: 14 residues. Germline V gene lookup returns CDR1 MNHEY and CDR2 SMNVEV (reference sequence). Here the CDR3 DNA reads TGTGCCAGCCAAACAGGGAATGGCTTTTACGAGCAGTACTTC. This sequence encodes CASQTGNGFYEQYF.